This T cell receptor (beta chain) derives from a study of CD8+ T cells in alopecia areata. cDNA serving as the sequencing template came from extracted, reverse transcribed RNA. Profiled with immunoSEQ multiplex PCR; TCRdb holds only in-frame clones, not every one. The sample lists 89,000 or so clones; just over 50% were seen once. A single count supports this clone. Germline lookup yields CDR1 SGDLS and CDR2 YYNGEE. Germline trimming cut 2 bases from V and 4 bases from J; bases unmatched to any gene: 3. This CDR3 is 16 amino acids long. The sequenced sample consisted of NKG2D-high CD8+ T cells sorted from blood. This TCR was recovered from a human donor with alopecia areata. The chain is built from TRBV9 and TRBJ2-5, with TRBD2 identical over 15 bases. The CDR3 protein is CASSVPGLAGGETQYF. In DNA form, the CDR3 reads TGTGCCAGCAGCGTTCCGGGACTAGCGGGGGGAGAGACCCAGTACTTC. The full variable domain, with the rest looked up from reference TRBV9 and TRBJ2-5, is DSGVTQTPKHLITATGQRVTLRCSPRSGDLSVYWYQQSLDQGLQFLIQYYNGEERAKGNILERFSAQQFPDLHSELNLSSLELGDSALYFCASSVPGLAGGETQYFGPGTRLLVL.